A single sample is the source of the 32 T cell receptor beta chains below, sequenced in a study of blood T cell repertoires in COVID-19. Sequenced by immunoSEQ multiplex PCR; TCRdb stores in-frame clones only, minus some. There are approximately 250,000 clones in the sample; 70% to 85% occur only once, and 1.4% lies in the top ten. The material sequenced was peripheral blood. All receptors come from a middle-aged woman who had recovered from COVID-19.

The chain links TRBV5-1 to TRBJ2-5; 8 bases agree with TRBD1. Germline CDR1 is SGHRS and CDR2 is YFSETQ. The CDR3 contains 14 residues. J was trimmed by 6 bases and V by 0 bases; bases with no gene match: 4. CDR3 residues: CASSLETGAKTQYF. CDR3 in DNA: TGCGCCAGCAGCTTGGAGACAGGGGCAAAGACCCAGTACTTC. Combining the CDR3 with reference TRBV5-1 and TRBJ2-5 gives the whole variable domain KAGVTQTPRYLIKTRGQQVTLSCSPISGHRSVSWYQQTPGQGLQFLFEYFSETQRNKGNFPGRFSGRQFSNSRSEMNVSTLELGDSALYLCASSLETGAKTQYFGPGTRLLVL.

J is TRBJ2-1 and V is TRBV19; 12 bases are a match to TRBD2. This CDR3 region has 16 residues. The V segment lost 6 bases and the J segment 4 bases; nucleotides outside the gene matches: 7. The germline V gene encodes CDR1 LNHDA and CDR2 SQIVND (reference sequence). The chain's CDR3 is CASRVYGLAGYNEQFF. CDR3 nucleotide sequence: TGTGCCAGTAGGGTGTATGGACTAGCGGGGTACAATGAGCAGTTCTTC.

The rearrangement uses TRBV19 and TRBJ1-1, with D hard to call. Trimming removed 7 bases from V and 0 bases from J, with 15 bases in between. CDR3 length: 15 residues. Looked up from germline, CDR1 is LNHDA and CDR2 is SQIVND (reference sequence). The CDR3: CASKRFDKMNTEAFF. CDR3 bases: TGTGCCAGTAAAAGATTTGACAAAATGAACACTGAAGCTTTCTTT.

V is TRBV18 and J is TRBJ1-1; 7 nucleotides align to TRBD1. Germline V gene data show CDR1 as KGHSH and CDR2 as LQKENI. This CDR3 is built from 14 residues. J lost 8 bases, V lost 2 bases, and 8 bases had no gene match. Here the CDR3 reads CASSPGTDRPEAFF. In nucleotides, the CDR3 is TGTGCCAGCTCACCAGGGACAGATAGACCCGAAGCTTTCTTT.

This chain joins TRBV7-9 and TRBJ2-1; maybe TRBD2 (6 bases). Germline values: CDR1 SEHNR, CDR2 FQNEAQ (reference sequence). The CDR3 covers 15 residues. Deletions cut 5 bases from V and 5 bases from J, with 16 bases between. This CDR3 is CASSPTGGADNEQFF. The CDR3 DNA sequence: TGTGCCAGCAGCCCAACTGGCGGGGCCGACAATGAGCAGTTCTTC.

This clone was recorded once. DNA of the CDR3: TGTGCCAGCAGCCCTAGGAGTGGCAATCAGCCCCAGCATTTT. It specifies CASSPRSGNQPQHF. This chain uses TRBV6-2 or TRBV6-3 with TRBJ1-5; D gene uncertain. Trimming took off 6 bases at V and 2 bases at J, with 11 bases between the two ends. Germline CDR1 is MNHEY and CDR2 is SVGEGT. This CDR3 has 14 residues.

V and J are TRBV11-3 and TRBJ2-3; TRBD2 matches at 12 bases. Germline CDR1 is SGHNT and CDR2 is YENEEA. V shed 4 bases, J shed 2 bases, and the junction held 4 bases outside the gene matches. The CDR3 is 16 amino acids. The CDR3 protein is CASSSRTSGVTDTQYF. The CDR3 DNA follows: TGTGCCAGCAGCTCCCGGACTAGCGGGGTCACAGATACGCAGTATTTT.

This sequence joins TRBV10-3 and TRBJ2-7; 7 positions agree with TRBD2. The CDR3 has 16 residues. Germline loops: CDR1 ENHRY, CDR2 SYGVKD. V was clipped by 0 bases and J by 4 bases; unmatched bases: 9. The CDR3 spells CAISESIGTTSYEQYF. CDR3 coding DNA: TGTGCCATCAGTGAGTCGATCGGGACTACCTCATACGAGCAGTACTTC.

This clone has only a few counts. The V and J genes are TRBV3-1 (or the pseudogene TRBV3-2) and TRBJ1-5, with D unclear. Germline loops: CDR1 LGHDT, CDR2 YNNKEL (reference sequence). Trimming cost V 1 base and J 6 bases, with 7 bases left between them. CDR3 length equals 13 residues. CDR3 nucleotide sequence: TGTGCCAGCAGCCAAGGCCCTATTCAGCCCCAGCATTTT. It codes for CASSQGPIQPQHF.

This clone was seen once. The chain employs TRBV5-1 and TRBJ1-6; no definite D call. Germline loops: CDR1 SGHRS, CDR2 YFSETQ. Trimming removed 5 bases from V and 7 bases from J, with 7 bases in between. The CDR3 is 12 amino acids. As DNA, the CDR3 is TGCGCCAGCAGGGTACAAAATTCACCCCTCCACTTT. Protein sequence: CASRVQNSPLHF.

The V and J genes are TRBV6-2 or TRBV6-3 and TRBJ1-5; D call uncertain. Germline loops: CDR1 MNHEY, CDR2 SVGEGT. The CDR3 length is 17 residues. V dropped 0 bases and J dropped 3 bases, with 15 bases sitting between them. CDR3 sequence: CASSYSFLALSNQPQHF. CDR3 bases: TGTGCCAGCAGTTACTCATTCTTGGCTCTTTCCAATCAGCCCCAGCATTTT.

The V gene is TRBV27, the J gene TRBJ2-7; D is unclear. Per germline, CDR1 MNHEY and CDR2 SMNVEV (reference sequence). Trimming took off 0 bases at V and 0 bases at J, with 9 bases between the two ends. CDR3 length equals 15 residues. CDR3 sequence (DNA): TGTGCCAGCAGTTTATCGAGTAGCTTCTCCTACGAGCAGTACTTC. Its translation is CASSLSSSFSYEQYF.

The chain joins TRBV10-3 to TRBJ1-2; unclear D gene. V was trimmed by 10 bases and J by 3 bases, leaving 18 bases between them. Germline V lookup: CDR1 ENHRY, CDR2 SYGVKD. The CDR3 is 14 residues long. The CDR3 spells CATLREPQDYGYTF. The CDR3 nucleotides read TGTGCCACCCTTCGGGAGCCTCAAGACTATGGCTACACCTTC.

V and J are TRBV19 and TRBJ1-4; D ambiguous. Trimming removed 5 bases at V and 0 bases at J, with 19 bases between. The CDR3 is 18 residues long. Germline V lookup: CDR1 LNHDA, CDR2 SQIVND (reference sequence). DNA of the CDR3: TGTGCCAGTAGTCTGCTGAGGTTAGGCTCTGCAACTAATGAAAAACTGTTTTTT. The encoded protein is CASSLLRLGSATNEKLFF.

V is TRBV6-5 and J is TRBJ2-2; D is undetermined. The CDR3 is 15 amino acids. V was shortened by 0 bases and J by 3 bases, with 8 bases between the two germline ends. Germline CDR1 is MNHEY and CDR2 is SVGAGI. The CDR3 region has the DNA TGTGCCAGCAGTTACTCGATGAGTTACACCGGGGAGCTGTTTTTT. It encodes CASSYSMSYTGELFF.

A single count supports this clone. The gene calls are TRBV11-2 and TRBJ2-5; D gene unclear. Deletions cut 6 bases from V and 6 bases from J, with 11 bases between. The length of the CDR3 is 12 residues. CDR1 SGHAT and CDR2 FQNNGV come from the germline V gene. Written as DNA, the CDR3 is TGTGCCAGCAGTCCGGGTATGAAGACCCAGTACTTC. It specifies CASSPGMKTQYF.

The chain couples TRBV7-9 to TRBJ1-2; tentative D call: TRBD1 (6 bases). This CDR3 is built from 17 residues. The germline V gene has CDR1 SEHNR and CDR2 FQNEAQ (reference sequence). Trimming took off 1 base at V and 8 bases at J, with 23 bases between the two ends. CDR3 residues: CASSLETGNPGVGGYTF. In nucleotides, the CDR3 is TGTGCCAGCAGCTTAGAAACGGGCAACCCAGGGGTTGGAGGCTACACCTTC.

This clone was found once. The J gene is TRBJ1-3, the V gene TRBV6-4; 10 bases are a match to TRBD1. This CDR3 region has 16 residues. Germline trimming cut 6 bases from V and 4 bases from J; bases unmatched to any gene: 9. In germline, CDR1 is MRHNA, CDR2 SNTAGT. The CDR3 protein is CASSLLTGGAGNTIYF. As DNA, the CDR3 is TGTGCCAGCAGCCTACTGACAGGGGGCGCCGGAAACACCATATATTTT.

The chain joins TRBV6-5 to TRBJ2-7; 8 bases fit TRBD1. The ends lost 4 bases at V and 7 bases at J; junction bases unmatched: 9. Germline CDR1 and CDR2: MNHEY and SVGAGI. This CDR3 comprises 14 residues. As DNA, the CDR3 is TGTGCCAGCAGTTCCCCGACAGGGGCTAGGGAGCAGTACTTC. Translating gives CASSSPTGAREQYF.

The CDR3 DNA reads TGTGCCAGCAGCTTAGGGAGGGCGCCGGGATACTTC. This gives the protein CASSLGRAPGYF. This chain joins TRBV7-8 and TRBJ2-5; D may be TRBD2 (6 bases). V gave up 1 base and J gave up 14 bases, with 14 bases separating them. The V gene's germline CDR1 is SGHVS and CDR2 FQNEAQ. The CDR3 sequence is 12 residues long.

The chain carries TRBV29-1 and TRBJ1-3, with 10 bases lining up with TRBD1. CDR1 SQVTM and CDR2 ANQGSEA come from the germline V gene. The CDR3 has 14 residues. Trimming removed 4 bases from V and 2 bases from J; junction bases left unmatched: 2. CDR3 coding DNA: TGCAGCGTTGCCGGGACAGGGGCTGGAAACACCATATATTTT. Its translation: CSVAGTGAGNTIYF.

This clone was seen just once. J is TRBJ2-7 and V is TRBV19; TRBD1 agrees at 9 bases. Germline CDR1 and CDR2: LNHDA and SQIVND (reference sequence). The CDR3 contains 12 residues. V lost 8 bases and J lost 2; bases outside the gene matches: 1. CDR3 DNA: TGTGCCAGTGGGACAGGGACCTACGAGCAGTACTTC. This gives the protein CASGTGTYEQYF.

The chain employs TRBV5-1 and TRBJ2-1, with 9 bases lining up with TRBD2. Germline V lookup: CDR1 SGHRS, CDR2 YFSETQ. There are 16 residues in the CDR3. Unmatched junction bases numbered 15, after V lost 7 bases and J lost 7 bases. In DNA form, the CDR3 reads TGCGCCAGCTGCTCTGGAGAGCGGGGGGCACTAAATGAGCAGTTCTTC. This gives the protein CASCSGERGALNEQFF.

The chain joins TRBV4-3 to TRBJ1-2; D remains unclear. V lost 1 base and J lost 7, with 10 bases in between. There are 13 residues in the CDR3. CDR1 and CDR2 (germline): LGHNA, YSLEER. Written as DNA, the CDR3 is TGCGCCAGCAGCCAAGGAGGCGTCAGTGGCTACACCTTC. Its translation is CASSQGGVSGYTF.

The CDR3 loop reads CASSLEGAMDGYTF. DNA of the CDR3: TGTGCCAGCAGTTTGGAGGGGGCAATGGATGGCTACACCTTC. The rearrangement uses TRBV6-5 and TRBJ1-2, with 7 bases identical to TRBD1. The CDR3 length is 14 residues. J was trimmed by 6 bases and V by 4 bases; bases with no gene match: 8. Germline loops: CDR1 MNHEY, CDR2 SVGAGI.

Only one count was recorded for this clone. This chain uses TRBV7-9 with TRBJ1-5; possible D gene TRBD1, 6 bases. Germline V CDR1 and CDR2: SEHNR, FQNEAQ (reference sequence). Between the trimmed V and J ends, which lost 0 bases and 0 bases, there was a span of 6 bases. The CDR3 is made up of 15 amino acids. The chain's CDR3 is CASSLAGGSNQPQHF. In DNA form, the CDR3 reads TGTGCCAGCAGCTTAGCAGGGGGTAGCAATCAGCCCCAGCATTTT. Full variable domain (missing parts from reference TRBV7-9 and TRBJ1-5): DTGVSQNPRHKITKRGQNVTFRCDPISEHNRLYWYRQTLGQGPEFLTYFQNEAQLEKSRLLSDRFSAERPKGSFSTLEIQRTEQGDSAMYLCASSLAGGSNQPQHFGDGTRLSIL.

The chain combines TRBV2 with TRBJ2-2, with 7 bases lining up with TRBD1. J lost 2 bases, V lost 6 bases, and 3 bases had no gene match. Germline CDR1 SNHLY, CDR2 FYNNEI. The CDR3 runs 14 residues. This chain's CDR3 is CASSRDRNTGELFF. The CDR3 nucleotides read TGTGCCAGCAGCCGGGACAGAAACACCGGGGAGCTGTTTTTT.

V gene TRBV18 combines with J gene TRBJ1-1; no reliable D call. This CDR3 has 16 residues. Per germline, CDR1 KGHSH and CDR2 LQKENI. V was pared by 0 bases and J by 3 bases, with 14 bases between. CDR3 coding DNA: TGTGCCAGCTCACCACCTACCTCTCGAGCTCACACTGAAGCTTTCTTT. Protein: CASSPPTSRAHTEAFF.

The rearrangement joins TRBV7-2 to TRBJ2-2; D is unclear. This CDR3 has 16 residues. Between the trimmed V and J ends, which lost 5 bases and 8 bases, there was a span of 21 bases. The V gene's germline CDR1 is SGHTA and CDR2 FQGNSA. The CDR3 loop reads CASSPAVSLLVGELFF. The DNA of the CDR3 is TGTGCCAGCAGCCCTGCTGTAAGCCTCCTGGTGGGGGAGCTGTTTTTT.

The chain is built from TRBV28 and TRBJ1-6, with TRBD1 matching 8 bases. Germline CDR1 and CDR2: MDHEN and SYDVKM. After removal of 2 bases from V and 9 bases from J, the junction contained 6 bases not matched to a gene. This CDR3 comprises 15 residues. The CDR3 DNA reads TGTGCCAGCAGTTTACCACAGGGGGGAGCTTCACCCCTCCACTTT. Translating gives CASSLPQGGASPLHF.

V gene TRBV7-9 combines with J gene TRBJ2-3, with D maybe TRBD2 (5 bases). CDR3 size: 14 residues. The germline V gene has CDR1 SEHNR and CDR2 FQNEAQ (reference sequence). V lost 1 base, J lost 11 bases, and 16 bases lay in between. The chain's CDR3 is CASSLGPTNSGQYF. The CDR3 DNA is TGTGCCAGCAGCTTAGGACCCACAAACAGCGGGCAGTATTTT.

A few counts support this clone. This chain joins TRBV6-5 and TRBJ1-6, with D perhaps matching TRBD1 (6 bases). Between the trimmed V and J ends, which lost 8 bases and 9 bases, there was a span of 17 bases. The CDR3 spans 14 residues. Germline V gives CDR1 MNHEY, CDR2 SVGAGI. The CDR3 bases are TGTGCCAGCGGCCGGGACATACTAGGTTCACCCCTCCACTTT. Amino acids: CASGRDILGSPLHF.